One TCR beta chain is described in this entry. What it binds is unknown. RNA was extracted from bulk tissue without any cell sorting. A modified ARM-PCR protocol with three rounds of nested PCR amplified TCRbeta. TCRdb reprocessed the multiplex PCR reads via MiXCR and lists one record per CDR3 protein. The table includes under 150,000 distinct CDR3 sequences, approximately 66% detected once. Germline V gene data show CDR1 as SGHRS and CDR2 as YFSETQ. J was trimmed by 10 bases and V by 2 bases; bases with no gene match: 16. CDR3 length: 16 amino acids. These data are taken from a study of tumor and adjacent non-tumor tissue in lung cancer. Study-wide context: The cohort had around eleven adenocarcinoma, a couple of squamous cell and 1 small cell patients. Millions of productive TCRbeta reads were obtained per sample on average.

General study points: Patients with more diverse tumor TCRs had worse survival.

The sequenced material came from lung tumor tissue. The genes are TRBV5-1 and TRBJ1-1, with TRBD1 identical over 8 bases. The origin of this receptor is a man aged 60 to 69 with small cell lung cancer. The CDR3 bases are TGCGCCAGCAGCTTAGCACAGACAGGGGCGAAGTTGGGAGCTTTCTTT. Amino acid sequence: CASSLAQTGAKLGAFF. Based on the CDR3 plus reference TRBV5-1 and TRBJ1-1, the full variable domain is KAGVTQTPRYLIKTRGQQVTLSCSPISGHRSVSWYQQTPGQGLQFLFEYFSETQRNKGNFPGRFSGRQFSNSRSEMNVSTLELGDSALYLCASSLAQTGAKLGAFFGQGTRLTVV.